Presented here are 22 T cell receptor beta chains from one specimen sequenced in a study of technical replicates of blood from a handful of donors. Data came from immunoSEQ multiplex PCR; TCRdb stores just in-frame clones and leaves some out. This sample has 65,000 to 90,000 clones, with 90% to 95% found just once. The sample comprised T cells isolated from PBMCs. These receptor sequences come from a human donor in good health.

The V gene is TRBV11-2, the J gene TRBJ1-6; D uncertain. Germline CDR1 is SGHAT and CDR2 is FQNNGV. The CDR3 covers 17 residues. The V gene lost 1 base and the J gene lost 0 bases, with 10 bases spanning the gap. The chain's CDR3 is CASSLGAGSSYNSPLHF. The CDR3 DNA sequence: TGTGCCAGCAGCTTAGGGGCGGGCAGCTCCTATAATTCACCCCTCCACTTT. Together with reference TRBV11-2 and TRBJ1-6, the CDR3 gives the full variable domain: EAGVAQSPRYKIIEKRQSVAFWCNPISGHATLYWYQQILGQGPKLLIQFQNNGVVDDSQLPKDRFSAERLKGVDSTLKIQPAKLEDSAVYLCASSLGAGSSYNSPLHFGNGTRLTVT.

This clone appeared once. This chain joins TRBV5-1 and TRBJ2-5; 8 nucleotides line up with TRBD2. CDR3 size: 14 residues. The germline V gene has CDR1 SGHRS and CDR2 YFSETQ. Losses at the gene ends were 2 bases for V and 0 bases for J; bases not matched to a gene: 0. The CDR3 sequence is CASSLLADQETQYF. Written as DNA, the CDR3 is TGCGCCAGCAGCTTACTAGCGGACCAAGAGACCCAGTACTTC.

The CDR3 sequence is CASSLVSPQYF. CDR3 DNA sequence: TGTGCCAGCAGCTTAGTGTCCCCACAGTACTTC. J is TRBJ2-4 and V is TRBV7-2; D gene uncertain. Trimming took 1 base from V and 13 from J, leaving 8 bases between them. From germline, CDR1 is SGHTA and CDR2 FQGNSA. There are 11 residues in the CDR3.

V and J are TRBV29-1 and TRBJ1-1; D uncertain. This CDR3 region has 13 residues. Trimming cost V 7 bases and J 1 base, with 13 bases left between them. Germline V gene lookup returns CDR1 SQVTM and CDR2 ANQGSEA. CDR3 sequence reads: CSAQGPGNTEAFF. DNA for the CDR3: TGCAGCGCCCAAGGTCCGGGGAACACTGAAGCTTTCTTT.

The V gene is TRBV13, the J gene TRBJ2-4; D remains unclear. V was shortened by 4 bases and J by 0 bases, with 7 bases between the two germline ends. CDR1 PRHDT and CDR2 FYEKMQ come from the germline V gene (reference sequence). The CDR3 runs to 14 residues. CDR3 nucleotides: TGTGCCAGCAGCTCCAGGTTAGCCAAAAACATTCAGTACTTC. Its translation: CASSSRLAKNIQYF. Supplemented by reference TRBV13 and TRBJ2-4, the full variable domain reads AAGVIQSPRHLIKEKRETATLKCYPIPRHDTVYWYQQGPGQDPQFLISFYEKMQSDKGSIPDRFSAQQFSDYHSELNMSSLELGDSALYFCASSSRLAKNIQYFGAGTRLSVL.

The V and J genes are TRBV10-3 and TRBJ2-7; TRBD1 aligns across 9 bases. From germline, CDR1 is ENHRY and CDR2 SYGVKD. Unmatched junction bases numbered 20, after V lost 7 bases and J lost 7 bases. The CDR3 is made up of 17 amino acids. The DNA for the CDR3 is TGTGCCATCAAAGCAGGACAGGGGTTGTCCGGGGAGCGAGAGCAGTACTTC. The encoded protein is CAIKAGQGLSGEREQYF.

The chain recombines TRBV5-1 with TRBJ2-1, with 8 bases lining up with TRBD2. The ends lost 3 bases at V and 5 bases at J; junction bases unmatched: 7. Germline V gene lookup returns CDR1 SGHRS and CDR2 YFSETQ. The CDR3 loop spans 15 amino acids. This CDR3 reads CASSSAGEANNEQFF. The CDR3 DNA follows: TGCGCCAGCAGCTCAGCGGGAGAGGCCAACAATGAGCAGTTCTTC.

A single count supports this clone. This rearrangement joins TRBV6-1 to TRBJ2-3; TRBD1 might be the D (7 bases). The CDR3 is 14 amino acids. V lost 3 bases and J lost 4, with 11 bases in between. CDR1 MNHNS and CDR2 SASEGT come from the germline V gene. The CDR3 reads CASSDTGEADTQYF. CDR3 sequence (DNA): TGTGCCAGCAGTGACACAGGGGAGGCAGATACGCAGTATTTT.

V and J are TRBV5-1 and TRBJ2-3, with TRBD2 matching over 7 bases. This CDR3 spans 14 amino acids. Looked up from germline, CDR1 is SGHRS and CDR2 is YFSETQ. The ends lost 0 bases at V and 5 bases at J; junction bases unmatched: 3. The CDR3 sequence is CASSLAASGDTQYF. The DNA for the CDR3 is TGCGCCAGCAGCTTGGCGGCTAGCGGAGATACGCAGTATTTT.

The rearrangement links TRBV29-1 to TRBJ2-3, with D perhaps TRBD1 (5 bases). Germline CDR1 and CDR2: SQVTM and ANQGSEA. V gave up 1 base and J gave up 14 bases, with 10 bases separating them. This CDR3 spans 10 amino acids. For the CDR3, the DNA is TGCAGCGTTGAAGGCAGGGCCCTGTATTTT. Its translation: CSVEGRALYF.

The V and J genes are TRBV6-1 and TRBJ2-1; a weak D match, TRBD2 (5 bases). The germline V and J ends were trimmed by 7 bases and 13 bases, with 20 bases remaining between them. This CDR3 has 13 residues. Germline CDR1 is MNHNS and CDR2 is SASEGT. In DNA form, the CDR3 reads TGTGCCAGCACCGAAGGAGATAGCGTAAACCAGTTCTTC. Amino acid sequence: CASTEGDSVNQFF.

The chain recombines TRBV7-9 with TRBJ1-3; 9 nucleotides agree with TRBD1. V lost 5 bases and J lost 2; bases outside the gene matches: 13. The V gene's germline CDR1 is SEHNR and CDR2 FQNEAQ (reference sequence). The CDR3 has 18 residues. CDR3 bases: TGTGCCAGCAGCCCAAGGGGGACAGGGACTCAGGCTGGAAACACCATATATTTT. Translating it yields CASSPRGTGTQAGNTIYF.

The rearrangement uses TRBV7-6 and TRBJ2-7, with D possibly TRBD1 on 6 matching bases. The CDR3 extends over 13 amino acids. Trimming took 5 bases from V and 4 from J, leaving 12 bases between them. Germline lookup yields CDR1 SGHVS and CDR2 FNYEAQ. The CDR3 here is CASSPGQMYEQYF. CDR3 bases: TGTGCCAGCAGCCCAGGACAGATGTACGAGCAGTACTTC.

V gene TRBV7-8 combines with J gene TRBJ1-5; 7 bases are a match to TRBD1. This CDR3 comprises 16 residues. V trimming: 5 bases; J trimming: 1 base; junction bases outside the gene matches: 8. Germline CDR1 reads SGHVS; CDR2 reads FQNEAQ. The CDR3 sequence is CASSPGGLGSNQPQHF. Here the CDR3 DNA reads TGTGCCAGCAGCCCAGGGGGTTTGGGAAGCAATCAGCCCCAGCATTTT.

The J gene is TRBJ1-5, the V gene TRBV27; the D is unclear. This CDR3 spans 16 amino acids. Germline lookup yields CDR1 MNHEY and CDR2 SMNVEV (reference sequence). Trimming removed 2 bases from V and 5 bases from J, with 16 bases in between. CDR3 in amino acids: CASSLRPPGFDQPQHF. Here the CDR3 DNA reads TGTGCCAGCAGTTTAAGACCGCCAGGTTTCGATCAGCCCCAGCATTTT.

The chain has TRBV6-5 and TRBJ1-2; D gene uncertain. Germline CDR1 reads MNHEY; CDR2 reads SVGAGI. The germline V and J ends were trimmed by 10 bases and 9 bases, with 21 bases remaining between them. CDR3 length equals 13 residues. The CDR3 DNA reads TGTGCCACCCTACCCCCTTACGCGGGGAGCTACACCTTC. Its protein is CATLPPYAGSYTF.

The V and J genes are TRBV5-4 and TRBJ2-3, with 7 bases identical to TRBD1. The CDR3 has 15 residues. CDR1 is SGHNT, CDR2 YYREEE, per germline (reference sequence). J was trimmed by 5 bases and V by 6 bases; bases with no gene match: 12. CDR3 in DNA: TGTGCCAGCAACCGAGCACAGGGGTCGGGAGATACGCAGTATTTT. It translates to CASNRAQGSGDTQYF.

The gene calls are TRBV5-1 and TRBJ2-3; 8 bases are shared with TRBD2. There are 15 residues in the CDR3. The V and J ends lost 4 bases and 2 bases, in that order; junction bases with no gene match: 6. CDR1 SGHRS and CDR2 YFSETQ come from the germline V gene. The CDR3 DNA sequence: TGCGCCAGCAGCACGGAACTAGCGGTCACAGATACGCAGTATTTT. Protein: CASSTELAVTDTQYF.

This clone was seen once. The rearrangement joins TRBV5-4 to TRBJ1-4; the D is unclear. This CDR3 contains 12 residues. Trimming removed 2 bases from V and 7 bases from J, with 6 bases in between. Germline V lookup: CDR1 SGHNT, CDR2 YYREEE (reference sequence). CDR3: CASSFGGEKLFF. CDR3 coding DNA: TGTGCCAGCAGCTTCGGCGGTGAAAAACTGTTTTTT.

This chain connects TRBV6-1 to TRBJ2-3; a possible D gene is TRBD2 (6 bases). V was clipped by 6 bases and J by 0 bases, with 13 bases between them. CDR1 and CDR2 (germline): MNHNS, SASEGT. The CDR3 contains 15 residues. The CDR3 DNA reads TGTGCCAGCAGGGTCGGCGGGATAAGCACAGATACGCAGTATTTT. This encodes CASRVGGISTDTQYF.

The chain is built from TRBV2 and TRBJ1-2, with D possibly being TRBD1 (5 bases). CDR3 length equals 14 residues. V shed 1 base and J shed 5 bases, with 11 bases lying between them. CDR1 is SNHLY, CDR2 FYNNEI, per germline. The CDR3 is CASSEEGLGYGYTF. For the CDR3, the DNA is TGTGCCAGCAGTGAAGAGGGACTAGGGTATGGCTACACCTTC. Together with reference TRBV2 and TRBJ1-2, the CDR3 gives the full variable domain: EPEVTQTPSHQVTQMGQEVILRCVPISNHLYFYWYRQILGQKVEFLVSFYNNEISEKSEIFDDQFSVERPDGSNFTLKIRSTKLEDSAMYFCASSEEGLGYGYTFGSGTRLTVV.

J is TRBJ1-5 and V is TRBV4-1; D may be TRBD1 (6 bases). This CDR3 has 15 amino acids. V lost 3 bases to trimming and J lost 2 bases, with 11 bases between them. Germline V CDR1 and CDR2: MGHRA, YSYEKL. The CDR3: CASSQASGGNQPQHF. CDR3 coding DNA: TGCGCCAGCAGCCAGGCTTCAGGGGGCAATCAGCCCCAGCATTTT.